The sequence of this TCR beta chain was determined in a study of blood T cell repertoires in COVID-19. Study-level information: COVID-19 samples, acute and convalescent, were from the United States, Italy and Spain. Sample material is recorded as cDNA or gDNA derived from T cells, B-cell-depleted T cells, or PBMCs.

As processed by the authors: Amplification with reference gene primers provided the estimates of nucleated cell counts. Clones were read by immunoSEQ multiplex PCR, and TCRdb kept only the in-frame ones, dropping some. V and J calls and clone size follow that table, whereas D and trimming were derived from the DNA. The table records a few hundred thousand clones, roughly 82% of them present only once. This CDR3 spans 15 amino acids. V lost 2 bases, J lost 3 bases, and 6 bases stayed unmatched. Germline CDR1 and CDR2: MNHEY and SMNVEV (reference sequence). This TCR was sampled from a woman in her 50s with acute or convalescent COVID-19. The chain joins TRBV27 to TRBJ1-2; TRBD1 matches 7 bases. The sample taken for sequencing was peripheral blood. CDR3 nucleotide sequence: TGTGCCAGCAGTTTAAAGGGCAGGGGGGACTATGGCTACACCTTC. Residues: CASSLKGRGDYGYTF.